This T cell receptor beta chain was captured in a study of molecular identifiers for immune sequencing clone quantification. Bulk TCR libraries were made with methods that had been previously described and with listed TCR primers. TCRdb analysed the PCR reads with MiXCR anew, one entry per CDR3 protein. In total, the table holds 50 to 70 distinct CDR3 sequences. Relative to its sample, this clonotype is medium-sized (0.01 to 0.1%). Pp65 482-490 epitope streptamers bound the CMV-specific cells, and anti-phycoerythrin magnetic microbeads then enriched those cells. Overall study results and limits: CMV-specific effector cells were taken from CMV-seropositive donors, so they show infection-driven expansion. Clones carrying above 20 RNA copies accounted for over 97% of effector molecules, under 1% in naive cells.

Per the germline V gene, CDR1 is MDHEN and CDR2 is SYDVKM. V dropped 3 bases and J dropped 3 bases, with 11 bases sitting between them. The CDR3 length is 15 residues. The source material was CMV-specific effector CD8+ T cells from blood (PBMCs), not recorded whether cultured. Described subset: CMVpp65 epitope streptamer+ CD45RA+CCR7-CD27-IL7Rlo effector CD8 T cells. The chain couples TRBV28 to TRBJ1-4; unclear D gene. The origin of this receptor is a human donor in good health. Some libraries in this study had Jurkat cell RNA spiked in. This chain's CDR3 is CASSFMLGPNEKLFF. DNA for the CDR3: TGTGCCAGCAGTTTTATGTTGGGTCCTAATGAAAAACTGTTTTTT.